The 22 T cell receptor beta chains in this list originate from one sample, sequenced in a study of siplizumab effects on memory and regulatory T cells. This table comes from immunoSEQ multiplex PCR, and its TCRdb copy is limited to in-frame clones, with some not included. The data show over 100,000 clones, 92% seen once. Sequenced material: Tregs sorted from blood. These receptors all stem from a human donor in good health.

With respect to this clone: One junction end disagrees with the germline gene, perhaps due to a read error. The chain couples TRBV18 to TRBJ1-2; possibly TRBD1 for D (6 bases). CDR1 and CDR2 from the germline V gene are KGHSH and LQKENI. There are 11 residues in the CDR3. CDR3 in DNA: TGTGCCAGCTCACAGGACAGAGTCCCTTCCTTC. It codes for CASSQDRVPSF.

The CDR3 DNA sequence: TGCGCCAGCAGCTTGGCCCTCCAGTCAACCTACGAGCAGTACTTC. Translation gives CASSLALQSTYEQYF. V gene TRBV5-1 combines with J gene TRBJ2-7; D gene ambiguous. Trimming removed 0 bases at V and 2 bases at J, with 12 bases between. CDR3 length: 15 amino acids. Germline V CDR1 and CDR2: SGHRS, YFSETQ.

This clone was picked up a small number of times. The chain employs TRBV29-1 and TRBJ1-1; TRBD1 is a possible D gene (6 bases). Trimming stripped 6 bases from V and 0 bases from J, with 14 bases between. The CDR3 runs 14 residues. Germline lookup yields CDR1 SQVTM and CDR2 ANQGSEA. DNA of the CDR3: TGCAGCGTCGGACCGGGACATGTGAACACTGAAGCTTTCTTT. Amino acid sequence: CSVGPGHVNTEAFF.

In this sample, this clone turned up a few times. The chain combines TRBV5-1 with TRBJ1-6; D unresolved. Per the germline V gene, CDR1 is SGHRS and CDR2 is YFSETQ. Trimming removed 0 bases from V and 6 bases from J, with 10 bases in between. The CDR3 length is 15 residues. CDR3 coding DNA: TGCGCCAGCAGCTTGGCGGGAAACGCTAATTCACCCCTCCACTTT. The encoded protein is CASSLAGNANSPLHF.

The V and J genes are TRBV15 and TRBJ2-3; a possible D gene is TRBD2 (5 bases). V was shortened by 3 bases and J by 6 bases, with 16 bases between the two germline ends. In germline, CDR1 is LNHNV, CDR2 YYDKDF (reference sequence). The CDR3 is 15 amino acids. The CDR3 region has the DNA TGTGCCACCAGCAGTCTACTAGGGTCGGGCGATACGCAGTATTTT. Translation: CATSSLLGSGDTQYF.

The chain combines TRBV9 with TRBJ2-5, with D possibly being TRBD2 (5 bases). The CDR3 contains 14 residues. With 4 bases removed from V and 7 bases from J, the gap between germline ends came to 17 bases. CDR1 and CDR2 from the germline V gene are SGDLS and YYNGEE. This CDR3 is CASSPVGGSGTQYF. In nucleotides, the CDR3 is TGTGCCAGCAGCCCAGTAGGAGGTTCGGGGACCCAGTACTTC.

The gene calls are TRBV30 and TRBJ1-3; TRBD1 is a possible D gene (5 bases). CDR1 and CDR2 from the germline V gene are GTSNPN and SVGIG (reference sequence). This CDR3 spans 13 amino acids. Between the trimmed V and J ends, which lost 7 bases and 3 bases, there was a span of 13 bases. The CDR3 nucleotides read TGTGCCTCCGCCCAGGGAGGTGGAAACACCATATATTTT. Encoded protein: CASAQGGGNTIYF.

The V call is TRBV11-2, the J call TRBJ1-1; the D is unclear. The germline CDR1 and CDR2 sequences are SGHAT and FQNNGV. Trimming left V 1 base short and J 3 bases short, with 6 bases between. The CDR3 has 13 amino acids. CDR3 amino acids: CASSLVGDTEAFF. The CDR3 coding sequence is TGTGCCAGCAGCTTAGTTGGGGACACTGAAGCTTTCTTT.

Only one count was recorded for this clone. The rearrangement joins TRBV2 to TRBJ2-5, with 7 bases fitting TRBD2. The J call may be mistaken, given a closer DNA end match to TRBJ2-7. Germline CDR1 SNHLY, CDR2 FYNNEI. This CDR3 is built from 14 residues. For the CDR3, the DNA is TGTGCCAGCAGTTGGCAAGCGGGGACCTACGAGCAGTACTTC. Translating gives CASSWQAGTYEQYF.

This clone is classed as medium-sized. V and J are TRBV10-3 and TRBJ2-7; 12 positions match TRBD2. J gave up 2 bases and V 6 bases, and 2 bases lay outside the gene matches. Germline V lookup: CDR1 ENHRY, CDR2 SYGVKD. This CDR3 region has 14 residues. Here the CDR3 DNA reads TGTGCCATCAGCCGGACTAGCGGGGCCTACGAGCAGTACTTC. It encodes CAISRTSGAYEQYF.

The rearrangement uses TRBV5-6 and TRBJ1-1, with 7 bases matching TRBD1. With V trimmed by 3 bases and J by 7 bases, 12 bases remained unmatched. CDR3 length: 15 amino acids. Germline CDR1 and CDR2: SGHDT and YYEEEE. The CDR3 nucleotides read TGTGCCAGCAGCTCCGAGGTGAAGACAGGGCATGAAGCTTTCTTT. This encodes CASSSEVKTGHEAFF. The full variable domain, completed using reference TRBV5-6 and TRBJ1-1, is DAGVTQSPTHLIKTRGQQVTLRCSPKSGHDTVSWYQQALGQGPQFIFQYYEEEERQRGNFPDRFSGHQFPNYSSELNVNALLLGDSALYLCASSSEVKTGHEAFFGQGTRLTVV.

The chain uses TRBV6-1 and TRBJ1-6; D possibly corresponds to TRBD1 (5 bases). Trimming shortened V by 6 bases and J by 7 bases, and 16 bases separated the two germline ends. There are 15 residues in the CDR3. The germline CDR1 and CDR2 sequences are MNHNS and SASEGT. CDR3 DNA sequence: TGTGCCAGCAGCCCCCCTCGGGGGGGGAATTCACCCCTCCACTTT. It is translated as CASSPPRGGNSPLHF.

The CDR3 protein is CASSQGWTDTTDTQYF. CDR3 coding DNA: TGTGCCAGCAGCCAGGGTTGGACTGACACCACAGATACGCAGTATTTT. The genes are TRBV7-8 and TRBJ2-3, with D tentatively TRBD1 or TRBD2 (5 bases each). This CDR3 spans 16 amino acids. Trimming pared 5 bases from V and 2 bases from J, leaving 17 bases between. The germline V gene encodes CDR1 SGHVS and CDR2 FQNEAQ.

V gene TRBV2 combines with J gene TRBJ1-4, with D hard to call. Germline V gene sequence: CDR1 SNHLY, CDR2 FYNNEI. Trimming pared 8 bases from V and 2 bases from J, leaving 15 bases between. The CDR3 consists of 15 residues. The chain's CDR3 is CASWRGVGTNEKLFF. CDR3 sequence (DNA): TGTGCCAGCTGGCGGGGTGTAGGGACTAATGAAAAACTGTTTTTT.

The CDR3 here is CASSLGQSTDTQYF. The CDR3 DNA follows: TGTGCCAGCAGCTTGGGACAAAGCACAGATACGCAGTATTTT. This chain joins TRBV5-4 and TRBJ2-3; D ambiguous. The CDR3 extends over 14 amino acids. CDR1 and CDR2 (germline): SGHNT, YYREEE (reference sequence). The V and J ends lost 0 bases and 0 bases respectively, with 5 bases between them.

This clone appeared a single time. This chain joins TRBV7-6 and TRBJ1-3; D is possibly TRBD1 (6 bases). This CDR3 has 14 amino acids. The germline CDR1 and CDR2 sequences are SGHVS and FNYEAQ. Trimming stripped 2 bases from V and 3 bases from J, with 8 bases between. The DNA of the CDR3 is TGTGCCAGCAGCTTACAGGGGTATGGAAACACCATATATTTT. This encodes CASSLQGYGNTIYF.

This sequence joins TRBV19 and TRBJ2-7; D unresolved. The V end was cut by 3 bases, the J end by 2 bases, with 5 bases between. This CDR3 is built from 12 residues. The germline V gene has CDR1 LNHDA and CDR2 SQIVND (reference sequence). The CDR3 DNA sequence: TGTGCCAGTAGTATTCCGACCTACGAGCAGTACTTC. Translating gives CASSIPTYEQYF.

This rearrangement joins TRBV18 to TRBJ1-3; possibly TRBD1 for D (5 bases). The V and J ends lost 6 bases and 1 base respectively, with 7 bases between them. The CDR3 covers 13 residues. The germline gives CDR1 KGHSH, CDR2 LQKENI. CDR3 sequence reads: CASSEGSGNTIYF. The CDR3 region has the DNA TGTGCCAGCTCGGAGGGGTCTGGAAACACCATATATTTT.

The chain uses TRBV11-2 and TRBJ2-7; 9 bases align to TRBD1. CDR1 is SGHAT, CDR2 FQNNGV, per germline. The CDR3 extends over 14 amino acids. V gave up 5 bases and J gave up 2 bases; unmatched junction bases: 4. For the CDR3, the DNA is TGTGCCAGCAGCGTGCGGACAGGGGCCTACGAGCAGTACTTC. Its protein product is CASSVRTGAYEQYF.

The V call is TRBV6-1, the J call TRBJ1-1; D gene ambiguous. V dropped 7 bases and J dropped 1 base, with 10 bases sitting between them. CDR1 MNHNS and CDR2 SASEGT come from the germline V gene. The CDR3 extends over 13 amino acids. As DNA, the CDR3 is TGTGCCAGCATCTTGGGGTGGAACACTGAAGCTTTCTTT. Its protein product is CASILGWNTEAFF.

This rearrangement joins TRBV7-2 to TRBJ2-7; no definite D call. V dropped 1 base and J dropped 7 bases, with 8 bases sitting between them. The CDR3 is made up of 12 amino acids. The germline V gene has CDR1 SGHTA and CDR2 FQGNSA. CDR3 in DNA: TGTGCCAGCAGCTTAGATCTGGTGGAGCAGTACTTC. It is translated as CASSLDLVEQYF.

The chain employs TRBV20-1 and TRBJ2-7; D gene uncertain. Germline CDR1 DFQATT, CDR2 SNEGSKA (reference sequence). The germline V and J ends were trimmed by 3 bases and 0 bases, with 3 bases remaining between them. CDR3 length equals 11 residues. In DNA, the CDR3 is TGCAGTGCTAGGTCCTCCTACGAGCAGTACTTC. This translates into CSARSSYEQYF.